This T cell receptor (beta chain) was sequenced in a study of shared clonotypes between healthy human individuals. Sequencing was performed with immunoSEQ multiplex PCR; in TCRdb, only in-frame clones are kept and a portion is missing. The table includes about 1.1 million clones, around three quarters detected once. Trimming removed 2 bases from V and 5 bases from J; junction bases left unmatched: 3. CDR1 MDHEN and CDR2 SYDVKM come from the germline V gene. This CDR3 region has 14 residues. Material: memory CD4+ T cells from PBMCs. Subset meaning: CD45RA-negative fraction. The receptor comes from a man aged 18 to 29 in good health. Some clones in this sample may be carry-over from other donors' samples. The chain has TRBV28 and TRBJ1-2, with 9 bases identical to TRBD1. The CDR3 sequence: CASSLPTGGYGYTF. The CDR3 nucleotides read TGTGCCAGCAGTTTACCGACAGGGGGGTATGGCTACACCTTC.